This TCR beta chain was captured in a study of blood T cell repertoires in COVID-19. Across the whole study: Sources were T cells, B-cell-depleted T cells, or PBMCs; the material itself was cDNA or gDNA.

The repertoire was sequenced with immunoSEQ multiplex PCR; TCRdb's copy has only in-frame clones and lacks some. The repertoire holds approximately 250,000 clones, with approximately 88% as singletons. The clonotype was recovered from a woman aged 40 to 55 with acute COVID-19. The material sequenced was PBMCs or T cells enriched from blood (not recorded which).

As DNA, the CDR3 is TGTGCCACCTCGGGACTAGCGGGAGGTAATGAGCAGTTCTTC. Translated, it gives CATSGLAGGNEQFF. The chain joins TRBV24-1 to TRBJ2-1, with 15 bases that match TRBD2. J gave up 7 bases and V 9 bases, and 3 bases lay outside the gene matches. Germline V gives CDR1 KGHDR, CDR2 SFDVKD. The CDR3 length is 14 residues.